The entry below gives a single TCR beta chain sequence along with its context. At one boundary the junction diverges from the germline segment, which might be a read error. Clinical histories supplied by participants themselves formed the basis of cohort assignment. The sample is drawn from a study of blood T cell repertoires in COVID-19. Study overall: Acute and convalescent COVID-19 samples came from the United States, Italy and Spain. PBMCs, B-cell-depleted T cells, or T cells were the source of the cDNA or gDNA that made up the material.

Original methodology: The assay estimated nucleated cells by amplifying reference gene primers. TCRdb's copy holds only in-frame clones and misses some; the assay was immunoSEQ multiplex PCR. V and J calls and clone size are as listed in that table; D and trimming were resolved from the DNA. The sample carries 280,000 or so clones, roughly 90% recorded once. This CDR3 region has 14 residues. Germline CDR1 is SSHAT and CDR2 is FNYEAQ (reference sequence). This chain joins TRBV7-7 and TRBJ2-2, with TRBD1 identical over 8 bases. Sample: PBMCs or T cells enriched from blood (not recorded which). The receptor was derived from a woman aged 45-65 years who had been exposed to COVID-19. The CDR3 loop is CASTPDRATGELFF. CDR3 coding DNA: TGTGCTAGCACCCCGGACAGGGCCACCGGGGAGCTGTTTTTT.